These T cell receptor beta chains were read from a single sample in a study of blood T cell repertoires in COVID-19. The protocol was immunoSEQ multiplex PCR, while the TCRdb copy is restricted to in-frame clones and leaves out a portion. The sample consists of over 120,000 clones, more than 65% of them appearing once. Sequencing was carried out using peripheral blood. The receptors originated from a man in his 60s with active or convalescent COVID-19. CDR3s include the opening cysteine and the closing phenylalanine or tryptophan. The order of the fields is clone size, V gene, D gene, J gene, CDR3 length, CDR3 protein, CDR3 DNA. D genes are given only for firm matches. Clone size, where shown, is once, few, many, or a class for clones that have expanded.

clone size: few; V gene: TRBV18; D gene: .; J gene: TRBJ1-5; CDR3 length: 14; CDR3 protein: CASSQQDTGQPQHF; CDR3 DNA: TGTGCCAGCTCCCAGCAGGACACTGGACAGCCCCAGCATTTT
clone size: .; V gene: TRBV25-1; D gene: .; J gene: TRBJ2-2; CDR3 length: 12; CDR3 protein: CASRISTGELFF; CDR3 DNA: TGTGCCAGCAGAATCAGCACCGGGGAGCTGTTTTTT
clone size: .; V gene: TRBV9; D gene: TRBD2; J gene: TRBJ2-3; CDR3 length: 15; CDR3 protein: CASSPQAGGADTQYF; CDR3 DNA: TGTGCCAGCAGCCCCCAAGCGGGAGGTGCAGATACGCAGTATTTT
clone size: .; V gene: TRBV5-1; D gene: TRBD2; J gene: TRBJ2-3; CDR3 length: 14; CDR3 protein: CASTSGRPPDTQYF; CDR3 DNA: TGCGCCAGCACGAGCGGGAGGCCCCCAGATACGCAGTATTTT
clone size: .; V gene: TRBV6-6; D gene: .; J gene: TRBJ1-5; CDR3 length: 15; CDR3 protein: CASSTGQLENQPQHF; CDR3 DNA: TGTGCCAGCAGTACCGGACAGCTAGAAAATCAGCCCCAGCATTTT
clone size: .; V gene: TRBV10-1; D gene: TRBD1; J gene: TRBJ1-1; CDR3 length: 14; CDR3 protein: CASSEGQGNTEAFF; CDR3 DNA: TGCGCCAGCAGTGAAGGACAGGGGAACACTGAAGCTTTCTTT
clone size: .; V gene: TRBV19; D gene: .; J gene: TRBJ1-5; CDR3 length: 14; CDR3 protein: CASSQGGRNQPQHF; CDR3 DNA: TGTGCCAGTAGCCAAGGAGGGCGCAATCAGCCCCAGCATTTT
clone size: .; V gene: TRBV2; D gene: .; J gene: TRBJ1-3; CDR3 length: 14; CDR3 protein: CAGSQGRSGNTIYF; CDR3 DNA: TGTGCCGGCAGTCAGGGTCGCTCTGGAAACACCATATATTTT
clone size: .; V gene: TRBV3-1/TRBV3-2; D gene: TRBD1; J gene: TRBJ2-7; CDR3 length: 15; CDR3 protein: CASSQDRTGRGEQYF; CDR3 DNA: TGTGCCAGCAGCCAAGATCGGACAGGGCGTGGGGAGCAGTACTTC
clone size: .; V gene: TRBV19; D gene: TRBD1; J gene: TRBJ1-2; CDR3 length: 17; CDR3 protein: CASSKNPGQGDRGGYTF; CDR3 DNA: TGTGCCAGTAGTAAGAATCCGGGACAGGGGGACCGGGGAGGCTACACCTTC
clone size: .; V gene: TRBV6-2/TRBV6-3; D gene: TRBD1; J gene: TRBJ1-5; CDR3 length: 15; CDR3 protein: CASSYMDRDNQPQHF; CDR3 DNA: TGTGCCAGCAGTTATATGGACAGGGACAATCAGCCCCAGCATTTT
clone size: few; V gene: TRBV14; D gene: .; J gene: TRBJ1-3; CDR3 length: 15; CDR3 protein: CASSQGRSSGNTIYF; CDR3 DNA: TGTGCCAGCAGCCAAGGGCGGTCCTCTGGAAACACCATATATTTT
clone size: .; V gene: TRBV5-1; D gene: .; J gene: TRBJ2-3; CDR3 length: 16; CDR3 protein: CASSTPGVGGADTQYF; CDR3 DNA: TGCGCCAGCAGCACCCCGGGCGTGGGGGGGGCGGATACGCAGTATTTT
clone size: .; V gene: TRBV5-5; D gene: .; J gene: TRBJ2-5; CDR3 length: 15; CDR3 protein: CASSLSYRQQETQYF; CDR3 DNA: TGTGCCAGCAGCTTGTCCTACAGACAGCAAGAGACCCAGTACTTC
clone size: .; V gene: TRBV19; D gene: .; J gene: TRBJ1-1; CDR3 length: 14; CDR3 protein: CASSMYGGSGEAFF; CDR3 DNA: TGTGCCAGTAGTATGTATGGGGGGTCGGGTGAAGCTTTCTTT
clone size: .; V gene: TRBV18; D gene: .; J gene: TRBJ2-2; CDR3 length: 14; CDR3 protein: CASSPGGATGELFF; CDR3 DNA: TGTGCCAGCTCACCAGGGGGCGCAACCGGGGAGCTGTTTTTT
clone size: .; V gene: TRBV9; D gene: TRBD1; J gene: TRBJ1-1; CDR3 length: 15; CDR3 protein: CASSLRDSMNTEAFF; CDR3 DNA: TGTGCCAGCAGCCTCCGGGACAGCATGAACACTGAAGCTTTCTTT
clone size: .; V gene: TRBV2; D gene: .; J gene: TRBJ1-4; CDR3 length: 15; CDR3 protein: CASRRTGLPNEKLFF; CDR3 DNA: TGTGCCAGCAGAAGAACAGGGTTGCCTAATGAAAAACTGTTTTTT
clone size: .; V gene: TRBV15; D gene: TRBD1; J gene: TRBJ1-5; CDR3 length: 18; CDR3 protein: CATSTTTRGLNSNQPQHF; CDR3 DNA: TGTGCCACCAGCACCACCACCAGGGGGCTGAATAGCAATCAGCCCCAGCATTTT
clone size: .; V gene: TRBV5-1; D gene: TRBD2; J gene: TRBJ2-3; CDR3 length: 15; CDR3 protein: CASSRTSGRADTQYF; CDR3 DNA: TGCGCCAGCAGCCGGACTAGCGGGAGGGCGGATACGCAGTATTTT
clone size: .; V gene: TRBV5-1; D gene: .; J gene: TRBJ1-2; CDR3 length: 12; CDR3 protein: CASSQGGYGYTF; CDR3 DNA: TGCGCCAGCAGCCAGGGCGGCTATGGCTACACCTTC
clone size: .; V gene: TRBV15; D gene: TRBD2; J gene: TRBJ2-1; CDR3 length: 17; CDR3 protein: CATSRIGTTGGYNEQFF; CDR3 DNA: TGTGCCACCAGCAGAATAGGGACTACTGGGGGCTACAATGAGCAGTTCTTC
clone size: .; V gene: TRBV2; D gene: TRBD1; J gene: TRBJ2-2; CDR3 length: 14; CDR3 protein: CASSGQGAAGELFF; CDR3 DNA: TGTGCCAGCAGTGGACAGGGGGCCGCCGGGGAGCTGTTTTTT
clone size: .; V gene: TRBV7-9; D gene: TRBD1; J gene: TRBJ1-5; CDR3 length: 14; CDR3 protein: CASSFSGGDQPQHF; CDR3 DNA: TGTGCCAGCAGCTTTTCAGGGGGTGATCAGCCCCAGCATTTT
clone size: .; V gene: TRBV7-2; D gene: TRBD1; J gene: TRBJ1-4; CDR3 length: 15; CDR3 protein: CASSFPGQRNEKLFF; CDR3 DNA: TGTGCCAGCAGCTTCCCGGGACAGAGGAATGAAAAACTGTTTTTT
clone size: .; V gene: TRBV27; D gene: TRBD1; J gene: TRBJ1-1; CDR3 length: 15; CDR3 protein: CASSLRDRVISEAFF; CDR3 DNA: TGTGCCAGCAGTTTAAGGGACAGGGTAATCTCTGAAGCTTTCTTT
clone size: .; V gene: TRBV9; D gene: TRBD1; J gene: TRBJ1-5; CDR3 length: 15; CDR3 protein: CASSEGQGRSQPQHF; CDR3 DNA: TGTGCCAGCAGCGAGGGACAGGGTAGGAGTCAGCCCCAGCATTTT
clone size: .; V gene: TRBV5-4; D gene: TRBD1; J gene: TRBJ1-1; CDR3 length: 14; CDR3 protein: CASSLAGGDTEAFF; CDR3 DNA: TGTGCCAGCAGCTTGGCAGGGGGCGACACTGAAGCTTTCTTT
clone size: .; V gene: TRBV7-8; D gene: .; J gene: TRBJ2-5; CDR3 length: 13; CDR3 protein: CASSLPGGETQYF; CDR3 DNA: TGTGCCAGCAGCTTGCCCGGAGGGGAGACCCAGTACTTC
clone size: .; V gene: TRBV15; D gene: .; J gene: TRBJ2-3; CDR3 length: 13; CDR3 protein: CATSRLLTDTQYF; CDR3 DNA: TGTGCCACCAGCAGATTACTCACAGATACGCAGTATTTT
clone size: once; V gene: TRBV12-5; D gene: .; J gene: TRBJ2-2; CDR3 length: 13; CDR3 protein: CASGHGHTGELFF; CDR3 DNA: TGTGCTAGTGGCCATGGGCACACCGGGGAGCTGTTTTTT
clone size: .; V gene: TRBV27; D gene: TRBD1; J gene: TRBJ1-2; CDR3 length: 13; CDR3 protein: CASSRRGASGYTF; CDR3 DNA: TGTGCCAGCAGCCGCAGGGGGGCATCGGGCTACACCTTC
clone size: .; V gene: TRBV10-3; D gene: .; J gene: TRBJ1-1; CDR3 length: 14; CDR3 protein: CAISGSHSGTEAFF; CDR3 DNA: TGTGCCATCAGTGGATCCCACAGCGGGACTGAAGCTTTCTTT
clone size: .; V gene: TRBV9; D gene: .; J gene: TRBJ2-3; CDR3 length: 14; CDR3 protein: CASSSRLSTDTQYF; CDR3 DNA: TGTGCCAGCAGCTCCCGACTCAGCACAGATACGCAGTATTTT
clone size: .; V gene: TRBV11-3; D gene: .; J gene: TRBJ1-1; CDR3 length: 15; CDR3 protein: CASSLVRGGNTEAFF; CDR3 DNA: TGTGCCAGCAGCTTAGTACGGGGGGGGAACACTGAAGCTTTCTTT
clone size: .; V gene: TRBV19; D gene: TRBD1; J gene: TRBJ2-3; CDR3 length: 11; CDR3 protein: CASSSLTGRYF; CDR3 DNA: TGTGCCAGTAGCTCCCTGACAGGGAGGTATTTT
clone size: .; V gene: TRBV6-5; D gene: .; J gene: TRBJ1-2; CDR3 length: 13; CDR3 protein: CASSLDNNYGYTF; CDR3 DNA: TGTGCCAGCAGCCTCGACAATAACTATGGCTACACCTTC
clone size: .; V gene: TRBV30; D gene: .; J gene: TRBJ1-5; CDR3 length: 15; CDR3 protein: CAWSATDIVLQPQHF; CDR3 DNA: TGTGCCTGGAGCGCCACCGACATTGTACTTCAGCCCCAGCATTTT
clone size: .; V gene: TRBV3-1/TRBV3-2; D gene: TRBD1; J gene: TRBJ2-2; CDR3 length: 15; CDR3 protein: CASMPGTGGTGELFF; CDR3 DNA: TGTGCCAGCATGCCCGGGACAGGGGGAACCGGGGAGCTGTTTTTT
clone size: .; V gene: TRBV2; D gene: TRBD1; J gene: TRBJ1-5; CDR3 length: 15; CDR3 protein: CASSLSGTGPQPQHF; CDR3 DNA: TGTGCCAGCAGTTTGTCCGGGACAGGGCCTCAGCCCCAGCATTTT
clone size: once; V gene: TRBV6-5; D gene: TRBD1; J gene: TRBJ2-3; CDR3 length: 15; CDR3 protein: CASSYQGAGTDTQYF; CDR3 DNA: TGTGCCAGCAGTTATCAGGGGGCAGGCACAGATACGCAGTATTTT
clone size: .; V gene: TRBV30; D gene: TRBD1; J gene: TRBJ1-3; CDR3 length: 14; CDR3 protein: CASYRGRSGNTIYF; CDR3 DNA: TGTGCCAGCTACAGGGGGCGATCTGGAAACACCATATATTTT
clone size: .; V gene: TRBV30; D gene: TRBD1; J gene: TRBJ1-5; CDR3 length: 14; CDR3 protein: CAWTTGGISQPQHF; CDR3 DNA: TGTGCCTGGACAACAGGGGGGATCAGTCAGCCCCAGCATTTT
clone size: .; V gene: TRBV7-9; D gene: TRBD2; J gene: TRBJ2-1; CDR3 length: 17; CDR3 protein: CASSGTSGVISYNEQFF; CDR3 DNA: TGTGCCAGCAGCGGTACTAGCGGGGTGATCTCCTACAATGAGCAGTTCTTC
clone size: few; V gene: TRBV27; D gene: .; J gene: TRBJ2-2; CDR3 length: 15; CDR3 protein: CASSLGAPNTGELFF; CDR3 DNA: TGTGCCAGCAGTTTAGGGGCACCGAACACCGGGGAGCTGTTTTTT
clone size: .; V gene: TRBV7-9; D gene: .; J gene: TRBJ1-3; CDR3 length: 15; CDR3 protein: CASSPEVQTGNTIYF; CDR3 DNA: TGTGCCAGCAGCCCGGAAGTACAGACTGGAAACACCATATATTTT
clone size: .; V gene: TRBV5-4; D gene: .; J gene: TRBJ1-1; CDR3 length: 14; CDR3 protein: CASSLQGRGTEAFF; CDR3 DNA: TGTGCCAGCAGCTTGCAGGGACGGGGGACTGAAGCTTTCTTT
clone size: .; V gene: TRBV10-1; D gene: TRBD2; J gene: TRBJ2-3; CDR3 length: 15; CDR3 protein: CASSRTSGGTDTQYF; CDR3 DNA: TGCGCCAGCAGTAGGACTAGCGGGGGCACAGATACGCAGTATTTT
clone size: .; V gene: TRBV7-8; D gene: TRBD1; J gene: TRBJ1-5; CDR3 length: 16; CDR3 protein: CASSLDHRGNNQPQHF; CDR3 DNA: TGTGCCAGCAGCTTAGACCACAGGGGGAACAATCAGCCCCAGCATTTT
clone size: .; V gene: TRBV7-2; D gene: TRBD1; J gene: TRBJ1-1; CDR3 length: 12; CDR3 protein: CASSVDRVEAFF; CDR3 DNA: TGTGCCAGCAGCGTTGACAGGGTTGAAGCTTTCTTT
clone size: .; V gene: TRBV5-6; D gene: TRBD1; J gene: TRBJ1-1; CDR3 length: 14; CDR3 protein: CASSLWAGGTEAFF; CDR3 DNA: TGTGCCAGCAGCTTATGGGCAGGGGGCACTGAAGCTTTCTTT
clone size: .; V gene: TRBV5-4; D gene: TRBD2; J gene: TRBJ2-4; CDR3 length: 15; CDR3 protein: CASSLEASGQNIQYF; CDR3 DNA: TGTGCCAGCAGCTTGGAGGCTAGCGGACAAAACATTCAGTACTTC